Given below is one T cell receptor (beta chain) in context. The data belong to a study of blood T cell repertoires in COVID-19. Whole-study context: Acute-phase and convalescent COVID-19 samples originated in the United States, Italy and Spain. From T cells, B-cell-depleted T cells, or PBMCs came the material, which was cDNA or gDNA.

In the original workflow: Researchers report that nucleated cell counts were estimated from reference gene primer amplification. Method: immunoSEQ multiplex PCR; TCRdb's copy keeps in-frame clones and lacks some. That table gives V, J and clone size, and the DNA gave D and trimming. In the table there are some 100,000 clones, about 91% of which are singletons. Per the germline V gene, CDR1 is SNHLY and CDR2 is FYNNEI. The germline V and J ends were trimmed by 5 bases and 1 base, with 13 bases remaining between them. This CDR3 contains 15 residues. Input material: peripheral blood. The chain uses TRBV2 and TRBJ2-3; D possibly corresponds to TRBD2 (5 bases). The sequence was obtained from an older woman with acute or convalescent COVID-19. The CDR3 sequence: CASSPRSGGTDTQYF. CDR3 in DNA: TGTGCCAGCAGTCCCCGAAGCGGAGGCACAGATACGCAGTATTTT.